This T cell receptor (beta chain) was sequenced during a study of shared clonotypes between healthy human individuals. Study-wide findings and caveats: Estimated richness values were generally larger in naive subsets than in memory subsets.

Regarding this clone: Its antigen remains unknown.

CD45RA+ naive and CD45RA-negative memory subsets were separated from CD4+ cells. The CDR3 runs to 14 residues. Deletions cut 0 bases from V and 6 bases from J, with 12 bases between. Germline V gene lookup returns CDR1 GTSNPN and CDR2 SVGIG (reference sequence). Repertoires were generated with immunoSEQ multiplex PCR, while TCRdb's copy carries only in-frame clones and drops some. The data hold a few million clones, with approximately 95% observed a single time. The rearrangement joins TRBV30 to TRBJ1-5, with D unclear. Sequenced material: naive CD4+ T cells sorted from blood. Subset meaning: CD45RA+ positively selected. The clonotype was recovered from a man aged 18 to 30 in good health. The CDR3: CAWSVGNLGQPQHF. The CDR3 DNA sequence: TGTGCCTGGAGTGTTGGGAACCTGGGTCAGCCCCAGCATTTT. Based on the CDR3 plus reference TRBV30 and TRBJ1-5, the full variable domain is SQTIHQWPATLVQPVGSPLSLECTVEGTSNPNLYWYRQAAGRGLQLLFYSVGIGQISSEVPQNLSASRPQDRQFILSSKKLLLSDSGFYLCAWSVGNLGQPQHFGDGTRLSIL.